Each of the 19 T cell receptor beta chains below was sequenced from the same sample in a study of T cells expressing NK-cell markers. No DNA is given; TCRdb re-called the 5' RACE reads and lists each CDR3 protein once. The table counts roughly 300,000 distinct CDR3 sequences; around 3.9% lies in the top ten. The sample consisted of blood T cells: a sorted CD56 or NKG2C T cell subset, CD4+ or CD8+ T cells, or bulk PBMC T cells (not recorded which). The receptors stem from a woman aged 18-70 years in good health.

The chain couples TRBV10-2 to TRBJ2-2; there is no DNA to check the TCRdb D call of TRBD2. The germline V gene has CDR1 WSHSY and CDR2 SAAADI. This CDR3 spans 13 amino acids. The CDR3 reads CAIQATEGGELFF.

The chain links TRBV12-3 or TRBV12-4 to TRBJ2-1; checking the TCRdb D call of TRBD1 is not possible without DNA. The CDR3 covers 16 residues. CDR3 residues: CASRRTQGGVYNEQFF.

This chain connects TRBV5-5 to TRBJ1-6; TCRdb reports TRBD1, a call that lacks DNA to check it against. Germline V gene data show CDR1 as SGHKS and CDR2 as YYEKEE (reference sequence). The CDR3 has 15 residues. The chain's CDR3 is CASSPLGSHNSPLHF.

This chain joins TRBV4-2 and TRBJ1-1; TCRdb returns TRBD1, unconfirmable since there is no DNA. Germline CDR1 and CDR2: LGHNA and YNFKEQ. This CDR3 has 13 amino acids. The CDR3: CASSQGRVTEAFF.

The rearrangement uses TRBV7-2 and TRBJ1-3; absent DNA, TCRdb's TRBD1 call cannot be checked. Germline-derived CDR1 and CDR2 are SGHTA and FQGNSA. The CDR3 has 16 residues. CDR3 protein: CASSSQGTGVGNTIYF.

The CDR3 reads CASSRQRGDRLGDEQFF. The V gene is TRBV23-1, the J gene TRBJ2-1; TCRdb returns TRBD1, unconfirmable since there is no DNA. TRBV23-1 is identified as an open reading frame with a role that is uncertain. This CDR3 is 17 amino acids long.

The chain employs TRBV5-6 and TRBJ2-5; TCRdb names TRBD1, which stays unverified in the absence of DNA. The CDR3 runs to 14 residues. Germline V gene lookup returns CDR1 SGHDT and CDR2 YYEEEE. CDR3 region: CASSPRTGQETQYF.

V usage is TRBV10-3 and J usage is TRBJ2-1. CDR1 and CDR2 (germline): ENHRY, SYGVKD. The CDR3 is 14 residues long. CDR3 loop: CATETGSSYNEQFF.

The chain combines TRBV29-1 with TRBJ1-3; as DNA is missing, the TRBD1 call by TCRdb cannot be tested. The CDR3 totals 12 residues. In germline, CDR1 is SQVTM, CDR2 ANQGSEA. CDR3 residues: CAGGTSGNTIYF.

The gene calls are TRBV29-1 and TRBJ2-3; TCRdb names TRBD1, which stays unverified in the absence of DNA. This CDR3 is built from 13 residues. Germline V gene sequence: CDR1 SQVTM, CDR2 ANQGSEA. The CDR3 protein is CSVGRVSTDTQYF.

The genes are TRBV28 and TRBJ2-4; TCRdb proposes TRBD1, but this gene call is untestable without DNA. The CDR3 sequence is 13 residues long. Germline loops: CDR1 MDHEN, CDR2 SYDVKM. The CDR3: CASNGGAKNIQYF.

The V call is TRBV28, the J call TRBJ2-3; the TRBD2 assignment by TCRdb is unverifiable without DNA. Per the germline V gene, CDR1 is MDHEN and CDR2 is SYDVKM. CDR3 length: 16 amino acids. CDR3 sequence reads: CASRPRGGGLTDTQYF.

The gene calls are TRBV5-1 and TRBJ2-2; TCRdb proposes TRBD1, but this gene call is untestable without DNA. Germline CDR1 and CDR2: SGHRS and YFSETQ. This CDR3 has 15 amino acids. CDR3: CASSQDRVNTGELFF.

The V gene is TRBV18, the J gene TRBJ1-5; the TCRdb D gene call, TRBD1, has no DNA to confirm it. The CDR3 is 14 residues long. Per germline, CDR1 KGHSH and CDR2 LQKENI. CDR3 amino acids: CASSGTGINQPQHF.

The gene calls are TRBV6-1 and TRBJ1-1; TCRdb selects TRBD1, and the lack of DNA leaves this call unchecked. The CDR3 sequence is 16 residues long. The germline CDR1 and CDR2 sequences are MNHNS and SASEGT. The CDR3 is CASSAWDRGRWTEAFF.

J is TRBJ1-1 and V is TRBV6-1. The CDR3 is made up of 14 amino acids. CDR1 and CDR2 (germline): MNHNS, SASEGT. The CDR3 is CASSVVQAVAEAFF.

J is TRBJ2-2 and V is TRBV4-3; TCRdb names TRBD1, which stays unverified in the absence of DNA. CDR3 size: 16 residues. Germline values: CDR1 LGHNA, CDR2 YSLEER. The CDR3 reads CASSPGGGVFSGELFF.

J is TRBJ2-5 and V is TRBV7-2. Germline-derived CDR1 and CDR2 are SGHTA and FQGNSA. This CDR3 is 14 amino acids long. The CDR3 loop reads CASSSHYGVETQYF.

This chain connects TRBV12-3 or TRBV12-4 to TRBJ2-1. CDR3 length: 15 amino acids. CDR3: CASSLGRGSYNEQFF.